A single sample gave rise to the 21 T cell receptor beta chains below, sequenced in a study of beta chain features in type 1 diabetes. Whole-study findings and limits: Moderately but significantly shorter TCRB CDR3s were found in Type 1 diabetes patients in all four CD4+ subsets.

The antigens of these receptors remain unknown. The whole isolated RNA underwent reverse transcription, so sequencing captured expressed TCRB transcripts. Generated by immunoSEQ multiplex PCR, the TCRdb table keeps only in-frame clones and is missing some. This sample carries 240,000 or so clones, roughly 21% of them seen once, and the ten largest clones take approximately 0.029%. Sequencing was carried out using naive CD4+ T cells from blood. The receptor source for this set is a woman in her 40s with type 1 diabetes.

The chain is built from TRBV29-1 and TRBJ2-7; 7 positions agree with TRBD1. V dropped 6 bases and J dropped 0; count of bases not matched to a gene: 8. This CDR3 is built from 14 residues. CDR1 is SQVTM and CDR2 is ANQGSEA in the germline V gene. The CDR3 nucleotides are TGCAGCGTCTCGACAGGGTTCGCCTCCTACGAGCAGTACTTC. Protein sequence: CSVSTGFASYEQYF.

This clone was seen more than once but under ten times. The V call is TRBV30, the J call TRBJ2-1, with D perhaps TRBD2 (6 bases). V dropped 3 bases and J dropped 3 bases, with 12 bases sitting between them. The CDR3 covers 14 residues. Germline V gene sequence: CDR1 GTSNPN, CDR2 SVGIG (reference sequence). CDR3: CAWSAGTFYNEQFF. CDR3 nucleotides: TGTGCCTGGAGCGCCGGGACTTTCTACAATGAGCAGTTCTTC.

The chain uses TRBV6-5 and TRBJ2-7, with a possible D match to TRBD1 (6 bases). CDR3 size: 13 residues. CDR1 and CDR2 from the germline V gene are MNHEY and SVGAGI. V was clipped by 4 bases and J by 3 bases, with 10 bases between them. The CDR3 is CASSSDRGYEQYF. As DNA, the CDR3 is TGTGCCAGCAGTTCGGACAGAGGCTACGAGCAGTACTTC.

A note on this clone: The sample carries other DNA sequences with the same CDR3. The genes are TRBV7-2 and TRBJ1-2, with a possible D match to TRBD1 (6 bases). V was cut by 5 bases and J by 4 bases, with 8 bases left in between. The CDR3 contains 12 residues. Germline values: CDR1 SGHTA, CDR2 FQGNSA. CDR3 loop: CASSPDSYGYTF. DNA of the CDR3: TGTGCCAGCAGCCCGGACAGCTATGGCTACACCTTC.

This rearrangement joins TRBV30 to TRBJ1-5, with no clear D. This CDR3 contains 14 residues. Per the germline V gene, CDR1 is GTSNPN and CDR2 is SVGIG (reference sequence). The V gene lost 0 bases and the J gene lost 4 bases, with 10 bases spanning the gap. The CDR3 DNA follows: TGTGCCTGGAGTGTATGGAGGCAGAATCAGCCCCAGCATTTT. This gives the protein CAWSVWRQNQPQHF.

This clone appeared a few times. The CDR3 nucleotides are TGTGCCAGCAGTCCCTCGGGCTACGAGCAGTACTTC. Its translation is CASSPSGYEQYF. The chain employs TRBV27 and TRBJ2-7, with D unclear. Between the trimmed V and J ends, which lost 5 bases and 3 bases, there was a span of 8 bases. The CDR3 spans 12 residues. The germline V gene encodes CDR1 MNHEY and CDR2 SMNVEV (reference sequence).

This clone was counted a few times. This CDR3 reads CASSSGVPNEKLFF. In DNA, the CDR3 is TGTGCCAGCAGTTCCGGGGTGCCTAATGAAAAACTGTTTTTT. This chain uses TRBV28 with TRBJ1-4; D remains ambiguous. V was trimmed by 4 bases and J by 3 bases, leaving 9 bases between them. The CDR3 runs to 14 residues. From germline, CDR1 is MDHEN and CDR2 SYDVKM.

CDR3 bases: TGTGCCAGCAGTTCTAGCGGGAGGCTAGATACGCAGTATTTT. Encoded protein: CASSSSGRLDTQYF. V is TRBV5-6 and J is TRBJ2-3; 11 bases agree with TRBD2. The CDR3 contains 14 residues. Germline CDR1 SGHDT, CDR2 YYEEEE. J was trimmed by 5 bases and V by 5 bases; bases with no gene match: 4.

In its sample, this clone was seen a few times. The genes are TRBV14 and TRBJ2-1, with D possibly being TRBD2 (5 bases). Trimming left V 3 bases short and J 15 bases short, with 15 bases between. This CDR3 is 12 amino acids long. Germline loops: CDR1 SGHDN, CDR2 FVKESK. The chain's CDR3 is CASSQIAGGPFF. The DNA for the CDR3 is TGTGCCAGCAGCCAGATCGCGGGTGGGCCGTTCTTC.

The chain couples TRBV9 to TRBJ1-2; perhaps TRBD1 as D (6 bases). The germline gives CDR1 SGDLS, CDR2 YYNGEE. V lost 2 bases to trimming and J lost 8 bases, with 13 bases between them. CDR3 length: 13 amino acids. CDR3 DNA sequence: TGTGCCAGCAGCGTCTGGGGGAGGGGGGGCTACACCTTC. Translated: CASSVWGRGGYTF.

V is TRBV6-4 and J is TRBJ1-1; D is ambiguous. CDR3 size: 13 residues. Germline assignment: CDR1 MRHNA and CDR2 SNTAGT. Trimming left V 5 bases short and J 4 bases short, with 11 bases between. The CDR3 sequence is CASSSDLGTEAFF. The CDR3 region has the DNA TGTGCCAGCAGTTCGGATCTAGGCACTGAAGCTTTCTTT.

This clone was counted only a few times. CDR3 loop: CARNSGSSGANVLTF. In DNA, the CDR3 is TGTGCCAGGAATAGCGGTAGCTCTGGGGCCAACGTCCTGACTTTC. The chain combines TRBV2 with TRBJ2-6, with a weak D call TRBD2 (6 bases). The CDR3 spans 15 residues. The V gene's germline CDR1 is SNHLY and CDR2 FYNNEI. Trimming shortened V by 9 bases and J by 0 bases, and 12 bases separated the two germline ends.

This clone has more than one count but fewer than ten. V is TRBV30 and J is TRBJ1-1; 7 bases agree with TRBD1. The length of the CDR3 is 12 residues. Germline V lookup: CDR1 GTSNPN, CDR2 SVGIG (reference sequence). The J segment lost 10 bases and the V segment lost 2 bases, leaving 7 bases of the junction unmatched. CDR3 sequence (DNA): TGTGCCTGGAGTCAAGGGGGCGACGGAGCTTTCTTT. This translates into CAWSQGGDGAFF. The full variable domain, with the rest looked up from reference TRBV30 and TRBJ1-1, is SQTIHQWPATLVQPVGSPLSLECTVEGTSNPNLYWYRQAAGRGLQLLFYSVGIGQISSEVPQNLSASRPQDRQFILSSKKLLLSDSGFYLCAWSQGGDGAFFGQGTRLTVV.

This clone was observed a handful of times. This sequence joins TRBV14 and TRBJ2-5, with 8 positions matching TRBD2. The CDR3 spans 13 residues. After removal of 1 base from V and 7 bases from J, the junction contained 2 bases not matched to a gene. Germline V gives CDR1 SGHDN, CDR2 FVKESK. CDR3 sequence reads: CASSQGREGTQYF. CDR3 DNA sequence: TGTGCCAGCAGCCAAGGCCGGGAGGGGACCCAGTACTTC.

The J gene is TRBJ2-3, the V gene TRBV18, with D possibly TRBD1 on 6 matching bases. Trimming shortened V by 7 bases and J by 2 bases, and 13 bases separated the two germline ends. Germline CDR1 and CDR2: KGHSH and LQKENI. This CDR3 contains 14 residues. The CDR3 coding sequence is TGTGCCAGCTTACGGGACACCAACACAGATACGCAGTATTTT. Translating it yields CASLRDTNTDTQYF.

The V call is TRBV30, the J call TRBJ1-1; no reliable D call. Per the germline V gene, CDR1 is GTSNPN and CDR2 is SVGIG (reference sequence). Trimming removed 3 bases at V and 0 bases at J, with 8 bases between. There are 13 residues in the CDR3. The CDR3 sequence is CAWSTRLNTEAFF. CDR3 coding DNA: TGTGCCTGGAGCACTAGATTGAACACTGAAGCTTTCTTT.

The V gene is TRBV13, the J gene TRBJ2-5; the D gene is possibly TRBD2 (6 bases). V dropped 5 bases and J dropped 4 bases, with 11 bases sitting between them. CDR1 PRHDT and CDR2 FYEKMQ come from the germline V gene (reference sequence). The CDR3 length is 13 residues. The DNA of the CDR3 is TGTGCCAGCAGCAAGACTAGTTCAGAGACCCAGTACTTC. Translating gives CASSKTSSETQYF. The full variable domain, completed using reference TRBV13 and TRBJ2-5, is AAGVIQSPRHLIKEKRETATLKCYPIPRHDTVYWYQQGPGQDPQFLISFYEKMQSDKGSIPDRFSAQQFSDYHSELNMSSLELGDSALYFCASSKTSSETQYFGPGTRLLVL.

In this sample, this clone turned up a few times. This sequence joins TRBV30 and TRBJ2-5, with D perhaps TRBD1 (5 bases). The ends were cut back, 3 bases at V and 7 bases at J, with 15 bases in the middle. This CDR3 spans 13 amino acids. Germline CDR1 GTSNPN, CDR2 SVGIG (reference sequence). The CDR3 nucleotides read TGTGCCTGGAGCGGGTCAGGGCCTCCGACCCAGTACTTC. This translates into CAWSGSGPPTQYF. Using reference TRBV30 and TRBJ2-5 for the parts outside the CDR3, the full variable domain is SQTIHQWPATLVQPVGSPLSLECTVEGTSNPNLYWYRQAAGRGLQLLFYSVGIGQISSEVPQNLSASRPQDRQFILSSKKLLLSDSGFYLCAWSGSGPPTQYFGPGTRLLVL.

This chain links TRBV5-4 with TRBJ2-5; D ambiguous. The ends were cut back, 5 bases at V and 2 bases at J, with 16 bases in the middle. The CDR3 covers 15 residues. Germline loops: CDR1 SGHNT, CDR2 YYREEE (reference sequence). In DNA, the CDR3 is TGTGCCAGCAGAGGTGGCCTGAGCGAACAAGAGACCCAGTACTTC. Its protein is CASRGGLSEQETQYF.

This clone was recorded a few times. V gene TRBV7-2 combines with J gene TRBJ2-4; 15 bases line up with TRBD2. Unmatched junction bases numbered 6, after V lost 5 bases and J lost 7 bases. Germline CDR1 and CDR2: SGHTA and FQGNSA. The CDR3 runs 16 residues. The CDR3 DNA reads as TGTGCCAGCAGCATTGGACTAGCGGGAGGGGAGAACATTCAGTACTTC. Translating it yields CASSIGLAGGENIQYF.

In this sample, this clone turned up a few times. J is TRBJ2-5 and V is TRBV20-1; no definite D call. Looked up from germline, CDR1 is DFQATT and CDR2 is SNEGSKA (reference sequence). Trimming stripped 0 bases from V and 5 bases from J, with 4 bases between. This CDR3 contains 11 residues. As DNA, the CDR3 is TGCAGTGCTAGAGATATGGAGACCCAGTACTTC. It translates to CSARDMETQYF.